This T cell receptor beta chain was observed in a study of control samples from healthy donors and cancer patients. Trimming removed 2 bases from V and 0 bases from J; junction bases left unmatched: 10. The CDR3 contains 18 residues. CDR1 and CDR2 (germline): MNHNS, SASEGT. The assay was immunoSEQ multiplex PCR, and TCRdb's table has in-frame clones only and misses some. The sample has 150,000 or so clones; roughly 94% are singletons. This clonotype was sampled from a man in his sixties with colorectal cancer. The chain carries TRBV6-1 and TRBJ1-5; 7 bases fit TRBD1. What was sequenced was PBMCs. The CDR3 DNA reads as TGTGCCAGCAGTGAATACCTAACAGGGGCCATTAGCAATCAGCCCCAGCATTTT. This sequence encodes CASSEYLTGAISNQPQHF.